Listed here are 19 T cell receptor beta chains from one sample, sequenced in a study of identical twins (dated by TCRdb to 2016 to 2017). Library preparation employed 5' RACE. TCRdb records Illumina HiSeq 2000 as the sequencer. TCRdb itself trimmed the public reads at Q25 with fastp, ran MiXCR and retained productive beta chains. A single entry per CDR3 protein holds the most common genes and DNA from its merged rows. This sample is represented by approximately 490,000 distinct CDR3 sequences; approximately 20% of them were singletons. The top ten clones comprise 0.48% of the sample. The same data also went into a second study, on yellow fever vaccine responses in identical twins.

Sequenced input: CD4+ T cells sorted from blood. These TCRs come from a woman younger than 30 in good health.

V and J are TRBV24-1 and TRBJ2-2, with D perhaps TRBD1 (6 bases). Germline-derived CDR1 and CDR2 are KGHDR and SFDVKD. V was cut by 7 bases and J by 5 bases, with 7 bases left in between. The CDR3 runs to 12 residues. The DNA for the CDR3 is TGTGCCACCAGGGGGGCTACCGGGGAGCTGTTTTTT. It translates to CATRGATGELFF.

The sample holds a few counts of this clonotype. The rearrangement joins TRBV5-1 to TRBJ2-7, with 8 bases matching TRBD1. The trim removed 5 bases at V and 5 bases at J, leaving 9 bases unmatched. Germline V lookup: CDR1 SGHRS, CDR2 YFSETQ. The CDR3 has 14 residues. CDR3 amino acids: CASRTGEAFDEQYF. CDR3 coding DNA: TGCGCCAGCAGGACAGGGGAGGCCTTCGACGAGCAGTACTTC.

V usage is TRBV29-1 and J usage is TRBJ2-3, with D uncertain. Trimming left V 2 bases short and J 2 bases short, with 17 bases between. CDR3 length: 16 residues. Germline CDR1 is SQVTM and CDR2 is ANQGSEA. In DNA form, the CDR3 reads TGCAGCGTTGAAAGCTCGGGCCGGAAATTCACAGATACGCAGTATTTT. It is translated as CSVESSGRKFTDTQYF.

This sequence joins TRBV3-1 and TRBJ2-1; 9 bases match TRBD1. The germline CDR1 and CDR2 sequences are LGHDT and YNNKEL (reference sequence). The J segment lost 9 bases and the V segment lost 10 bases, leaving 10 bases of the junction unmatched. The CDR3 contains 13 residues. The DNA of the CDR3 is TGTGCCACCACTCGGACAGGGGCGGGTGAGCAGTTCTTC. Amino acids: CATTRTGAGEQFF.

The rearrangement uses TRBV5-1 and TRBJ1-1; D is uncertain. From germline, CDR1 is SGHRS and CDR2 YFSETQ. V lost 4 bases and J lost 1, with 17 bases in between. The CDR3 has 16 residues. CDR3 DNA sequence: TGCGCCAGCAGCCCCACCGTCGTGCAGACGAACACTGAAGCTTTCTTT. Residues: CASSPTVVQTNTEAFF.

This clonotype occurred a few times. The chain couples TRBV5-1 to TRBJ1-4; unclear D gene. The CDR3 is made up of 13 amino acids. Germline CDR1 and CDR2: SGHRS and YFSETQ. The V and J ends lost 4 bases and 8 bases respectively, with 12 bases between them. The CDR3 region has the DNA TGCGCCAGCAGCGAAGGGTTACGGGAAAAACTGTTTTTT. Amino acids: CASSEGLREKLFF.

The chain recombines TRBV7-8 with TRBJ1-5; TRBD1 aligns across 8 bases. This CDR3 is 15 amino acids long. The V segment lost 5 bases and the J segment 5 bases; nucleotides outside the gene matches: 8. Germline CDR1 and CDR2: SGHVS and FQNEAQ. CDR3 in amino acids: CASSNRDRRYQPQHF. CDR3 coding DNA: TGTGCCAGCAGCAACCGGGACAGGAGATATCAGCCCCAGCATTTT.

This clonotype has a handful of counts. The CDR3 loop reads CASSLGGVGFATNEKLFF. The CDR3 DNA reads TGTGCCAGCAGCTTGGGTGGGGTGGGATTCGCAACTAATGAAAAACTGTTTTTT. J is TRBJ1-4 and V is TRBV11-2; D not resolved. CDR1 is SGHAT, CDR2 FQNNGV, per germline. CDR3 length: 18 amino acids. V lost 3 bases, J lost 0 bases, and 17 bases lay in between.

The CDR3 nucleotides are TGTGCCAGCTCACCAATTCCGGCAGGGGATTACTACGAGCAGTACGTC. It is translated as CASSPIPAGDYYEQYV. The chain joins TRBV18 to TRBJ2-7; TRBD1 might be the D (6 bases). The CDR3 totals 16 residues. V was trimmed by 2 bases and J by 3 bases, leaving 17 bases between them. Per germline, CDR1 KGHSH and CDR2 LQKENI.

The chain combines TRBV9 with TRBJ1-4, with D possibly matching TRBD1 (6 bases). The germline V gene has CDR1 SGDLS and CDR2 YYNGEE. CDR3 length: 16 amino acids. V gave up 0 bases and J gave up 7 bases, with 16 bases separating them. Written as DNA, the CDR3 is TGTGCCAGCAGCGTAGGAGGGGGTGGCGGAGGTGAAAAACTGTTTTTT. Protein: CASSVGGGGGGEKLFF.

This clonotype was seen a handful of times. The chain carries TRBV18 and TRBJ2-1, with D unclear. Trimming pared 3 bases from V and 9 bases from J, leaving 9 bases between. CDR3 length equals 12 residues. CDR1 and CDR2 from the germline V gene are KGHSH and LQKENI. The CDR3 DNA reads TGTGCCAGCTCACCTCCCGTGGGTGAGCAGTTCTTC. This sequence encodes CASSPPVGEQFF.

The V gene is TRBV20-1, the J gene TRBJ2-7; 10 nucleotides match TRBD2. Germline loops: CDR1 DFQATT, CDR2 SNEGSKA (reference sequence). The CDR3 has 13 amino acids. With 6 bases clipped from V and 6 bases from J, the junction kept 8 bases outside the gene matches. The CDR3 coding sequence is TGCAGTGCAAGGACTAGCGGTAGGGGCGAGCAGTACTTC. It encodes CSARTSGRGEQYF.

This clonotype was detected ten times or more. The chain uses TRBV2 and TRBJ1-1; D uncertain. Trimming left V 7 bases short and J 2 bases short, with 11 bases between. Germline CDR1 reads SNHLY; CDR2 reads FYNNEI. The CDR3 is made up of 13 amino acids. CDR3 in amino acids: CASKPEVNTEAFF. CDR3 coding DNA: TGTGCCAGCAAACCCGAGGTAAACACTGAAGCTTTCTTT.

The chain carries TRBV5-1 and TRBJ2-7; 9 positions match TRBD2. CDR1 SGHRS and CDR2 YFSETQ come from the germline V gene. The V segment lost 4 bases and the J segment 5 bases; nucleotides outside the gene matches: 7. The CDR3 spans 14 residues. In DNA, the CDR3 is TGCGCCAGCAGCGTACATAGCGGGAGCGACGAGCAGTACTTC. Its protein product is CASSVHSGSDEQYF.

The gene calls are TRBV12-3 or TRBV12-4 and TRBJ2-7; TRBD2 matches 9 bases. This CDR3 has 14 amino acids. V lost 4 bases, J lost 1 base, and 2 bases stayed unmatched. Here the CDR3 DNA reads TGTGCCAGCAGTTGGACTAGCGTATCCTACGAGCAGTACTTC. It specifies CASSWTSVSYEQYF.

This clonotype was found a few times. This rearrangement joins TRBV12-3 or TRBV12-4 to TRBJ2-3; D is unresolved. The V end lost 6 bases, the J end lost 0 bases, and 4 bases lay between the germline ends. This CDR3 contains 12 residues. The CDR3 nucleotides are TGTGCCAGCAGCAAGAGCACAGATACGCAGTATTTT. Its translation: CASSKSTDTQYF.

The CDR3 sequence is CASSLGQGNDEQYF. CDR3 DNA sequence: TGCGCCAGCAGCTTGGGACAGGGTAACGACGAGCAGTACTTC. This sequence joins TRBV5-1 and TRBJ2-7; TRBD1 matches 7 bases. The germline V gene encodes CDR1 SGHRS and CDR2 YFSETQ. Unmatched junction bases numbered 5, after V lost 0 bases and J lost 5 bases. CDR3 length: 14 amino acids.

This rearrangement joins TRBV12-3 or TRBV12-4 to TRBJ1-1; TRBD1 agrees at 10 bases. After removal of 6 bases from V and 5 bases from J, the junction contained 12 bases not matched to a gene. The CDR3 has 16 amino acids. The chain's CDR3 is CASRTTGGALQTEAFF. The CDR3 DNA reads TGTGCCAGCAGAACGACAGGGGGCGCTTTGCAAACTGAAGCTTTCTTT.

The genes are TRBV5-1 and TRBJ2-2; no reliable D call. The length of the CDR3 is 14 residues. Germline V gene data show CDR1 as SGHRS and CDR2 as YFSETQ. V was clipped by 3 bases and J by 1 base, with 7 bases between them. The CDR3 is CASSSPGNTGELFF. The CDR3 DNA follows: TGCGCCAGCAGCTCGCCGGGGAACACCGGGGAGCTGTTTTTT.